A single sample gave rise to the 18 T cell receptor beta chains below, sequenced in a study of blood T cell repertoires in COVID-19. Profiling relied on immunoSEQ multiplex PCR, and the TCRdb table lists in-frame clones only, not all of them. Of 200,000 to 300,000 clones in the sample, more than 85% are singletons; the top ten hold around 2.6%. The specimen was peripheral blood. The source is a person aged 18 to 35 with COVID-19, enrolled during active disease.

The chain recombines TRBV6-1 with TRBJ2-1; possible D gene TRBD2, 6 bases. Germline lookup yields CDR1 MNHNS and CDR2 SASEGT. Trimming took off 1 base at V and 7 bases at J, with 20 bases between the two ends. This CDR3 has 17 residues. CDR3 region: CASSEVAGSGRRNEQFF. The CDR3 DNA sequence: TGTGCCAGCAGTGAAGTGGCGGGTAGCGGCAGGAGGAATGAGCAGTTCTTC.

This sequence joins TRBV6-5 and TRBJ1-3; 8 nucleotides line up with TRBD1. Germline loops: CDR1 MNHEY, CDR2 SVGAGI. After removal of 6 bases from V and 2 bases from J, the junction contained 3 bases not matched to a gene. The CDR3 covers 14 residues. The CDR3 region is CASSMDRAGNTIYF. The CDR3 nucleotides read TGTGCCAGCAGCATGGACAGGGCTGGAAACACCATATATTTT.

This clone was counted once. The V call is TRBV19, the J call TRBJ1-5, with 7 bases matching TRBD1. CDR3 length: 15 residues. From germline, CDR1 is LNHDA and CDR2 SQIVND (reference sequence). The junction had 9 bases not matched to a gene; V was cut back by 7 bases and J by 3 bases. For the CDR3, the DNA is TGTGCCAGTACCGACACAGGGGTTTCCAATCAGCCCCAGCATTTT. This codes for CASTDTGVSNQPQHF.

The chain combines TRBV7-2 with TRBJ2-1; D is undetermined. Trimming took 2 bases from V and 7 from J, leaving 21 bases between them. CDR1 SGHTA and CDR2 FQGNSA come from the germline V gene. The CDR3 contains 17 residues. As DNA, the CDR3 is TGTGCCAGCAGCTTACGATGGCAGACAAATGGTCGGAATGAGCAGTTCTTC. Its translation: CASSLRWQTNGRNEQFF. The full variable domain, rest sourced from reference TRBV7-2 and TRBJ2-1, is GAGVSQSPSNKVTEKGKDVELRCDPISGHTALYWYRQSLGQGLEFLIYFQGNSAPDKSGLPSDRFSAERTGGSVSTLTIQRTQQEDSAVYLCASSLRWQTNGRNEQFFGPGTRLTVL.

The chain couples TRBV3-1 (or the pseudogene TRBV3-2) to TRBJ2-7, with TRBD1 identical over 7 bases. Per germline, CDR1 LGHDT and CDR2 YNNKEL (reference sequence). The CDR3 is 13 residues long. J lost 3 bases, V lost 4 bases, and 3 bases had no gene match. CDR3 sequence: CASSRDSFYEQYF. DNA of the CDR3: TGTGCCAGCAGCCGGGACAGCTTCTACGAGCAGTACTTC.

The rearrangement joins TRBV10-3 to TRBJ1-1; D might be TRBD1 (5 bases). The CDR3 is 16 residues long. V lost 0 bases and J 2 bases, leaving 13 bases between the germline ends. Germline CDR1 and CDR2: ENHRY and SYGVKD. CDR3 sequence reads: CAISESGRQTNTEAFF. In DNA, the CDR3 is TGTGCCATCAGTGAGTCGGGGCGTCAGACAAACACTGAAGCTTTCTTT.

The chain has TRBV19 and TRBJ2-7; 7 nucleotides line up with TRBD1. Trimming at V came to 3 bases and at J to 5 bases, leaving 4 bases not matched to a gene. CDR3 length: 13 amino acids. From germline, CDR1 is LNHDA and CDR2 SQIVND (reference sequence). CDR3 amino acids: CASSISQGDEQYF. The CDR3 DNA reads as TGTGCCAGTAGTATCAGCCAGGGGGACGAGCAGTACTTC. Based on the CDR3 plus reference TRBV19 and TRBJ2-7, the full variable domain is DGGITQSPKYLFRKEGQNVTLSCEQNLNHDAMYWYRQDPGQGLRLIYYSQIVNDFQKGDIAEGYSVSREKKESFPLTVTSAQKNPTAFYLCASSISQGDEQYFGPGTRLTVT.

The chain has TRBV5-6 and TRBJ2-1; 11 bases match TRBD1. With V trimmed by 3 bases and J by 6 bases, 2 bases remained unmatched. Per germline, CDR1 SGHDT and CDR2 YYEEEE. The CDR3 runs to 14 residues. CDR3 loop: CASSSGTGGNEQFF. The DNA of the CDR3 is TGTGCCAGCAGCTCCGGGACAGGGGGCAATGAGCAGTTCTTC.

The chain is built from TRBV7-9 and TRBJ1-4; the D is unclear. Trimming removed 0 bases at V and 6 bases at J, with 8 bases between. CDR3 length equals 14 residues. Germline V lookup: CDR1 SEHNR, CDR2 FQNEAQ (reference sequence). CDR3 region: CASSLAREYEKLFF. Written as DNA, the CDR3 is TGTGCCAGCAGCTTAGCCCGGGAATATGAAAAACTGTTTTTT.

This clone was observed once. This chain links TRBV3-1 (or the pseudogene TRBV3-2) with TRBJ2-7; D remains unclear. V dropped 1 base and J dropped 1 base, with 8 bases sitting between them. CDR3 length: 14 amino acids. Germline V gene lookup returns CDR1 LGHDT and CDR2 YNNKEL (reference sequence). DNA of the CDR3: TGTGCCAGCAGCCAAGGTCATCGGTCCTACGAGCAGTACTTC. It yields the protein CASSQGHRSYEQYF.

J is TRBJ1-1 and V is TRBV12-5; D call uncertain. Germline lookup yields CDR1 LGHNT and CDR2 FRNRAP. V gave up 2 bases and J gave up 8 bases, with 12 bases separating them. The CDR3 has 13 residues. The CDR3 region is CASGLMGSPEAFF. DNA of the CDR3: TGTGCTAGTGGTTTGATGGGCAGCCCAGAAGCTTTCTTT.

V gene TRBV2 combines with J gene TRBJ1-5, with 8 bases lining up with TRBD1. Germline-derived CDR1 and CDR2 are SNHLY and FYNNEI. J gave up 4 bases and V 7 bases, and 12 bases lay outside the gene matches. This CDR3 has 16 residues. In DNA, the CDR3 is TGTGCCAGCACTGACAGGGGCGCCTTTCTAAATCAGCCCCAGCATTTT. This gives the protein CASTDRGAFLNQPQHF.

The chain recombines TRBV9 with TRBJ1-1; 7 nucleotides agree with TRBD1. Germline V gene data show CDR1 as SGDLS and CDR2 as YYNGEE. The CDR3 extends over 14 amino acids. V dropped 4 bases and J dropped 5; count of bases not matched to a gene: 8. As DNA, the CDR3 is TGTGCCAGCAGCATGCGACAGGGAGGAACTGAAGCTTTCTTT. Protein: CASSMRQGGTEAFF.

CDR3 DNA: TGTGCCAGCCTACCCCCGAACAGCGGTGACTATGGCTACACCTTC. Protein sequence: CASLPPNSGDYGYTF. The chain recombines TRBV21-1 with TRBJ1-2. TRBV21-1 is noted as a pseudogene. The CDR3 loop spans 15 amino acids.

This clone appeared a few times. CDR3 nucleotides: TGTGCCAGTAGTATCGGGACAGCGGATGAAAAACTGTTTTTT. This sequence encodes CASSIGTADEKLFF. J is TRBJ1-4 and V is TRBV19, with 7 bases aligning to TRBD1. This CDR3 has 14 amino acids. The germline CDR1 and CDR2 sequences are LNHDA and SQIVND (reference sequence). J gave up 6 bases and V 3 bases, and 4 bases lay outside the gene matches.

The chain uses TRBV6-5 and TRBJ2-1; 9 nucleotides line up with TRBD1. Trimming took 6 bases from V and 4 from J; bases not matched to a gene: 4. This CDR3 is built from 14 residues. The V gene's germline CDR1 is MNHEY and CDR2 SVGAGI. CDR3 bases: TGTGCCAGCAGCCCCGGACAGGGGTACAATGAGCAGTTCTTC. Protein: CASSPGQGYNEQFF.

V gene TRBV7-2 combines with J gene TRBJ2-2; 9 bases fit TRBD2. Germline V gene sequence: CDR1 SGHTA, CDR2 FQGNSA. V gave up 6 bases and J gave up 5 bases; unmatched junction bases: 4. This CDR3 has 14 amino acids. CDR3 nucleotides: TGTGCCAGCAGGGCGGGAGGGGTAACCGGGGAGCTGTTTTTT. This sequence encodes CASRAGGVTGELFF.

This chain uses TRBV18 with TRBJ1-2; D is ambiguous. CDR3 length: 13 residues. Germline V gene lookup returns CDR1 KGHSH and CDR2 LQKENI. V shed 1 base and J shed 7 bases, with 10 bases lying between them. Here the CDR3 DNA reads TGTGCCAGCTCACCACGAGGGTTTTTTGGCTACACCTTC. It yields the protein CASSPRGFFGYTF.